The 3 T cell receptor beta chains listed next were all sequenced from one sample in a study of cytomegalovirus exposure and HLA in healthy donors. 60 Vbeta and 13 Jbeta primers were used in PCR. The data were produced by immunoSEQ multiplex PCR, yet TCRdb's version contains in-frame clones alone and is incomplete. The listing contains about 110,000 clones. The sample comprised PBMCs. These receptors were collected from a man aged 25-45 years in good health and CMV-seronegative.

This chain connects TRBV7-2 to TRBJ1-2; 9 bases are shared with TRBD1. This CDR3 has 16 residues. Germline V CDR1 and CDR2: SGHTA, FQGNSA. V gave up 5 bases and J gave up 8 bases; unmatched junction bases: 15. The CDR3 reads CASSPEPGRTGVGYTF. In DNA, the CDR3 is TGTGCCAGCAGCCCCGAGCCCGGCCGGACAGGGGTCGGCTACACCTTC.

This chain links TRBV7-2 with TRBJ1-5, with D possibly matching TRBD1 (5 bases). V lost 1 base and J 6 bases, leaving 10 bases between the germline ends. This CDR3 spans 14 amino acids. The germline gives CDR1 SGHTA, CDR2 FQGNSA. CDR3 sequence: CASSLDQGVQPQHF. In nucleotides, the CDR3 is TGTGCCAGCAGCTTAGACCAGGGTGTTCAGCCCCAGCATTTT.

The chain recombines TRBV25-1 with TRBJ1-2; 7 bases fit TRBD1. J was trimmed by 4 bases and V by 6 bases; bases with no gene match: 5. Per the germline V gene, CDR1 is MGHDK and CDR2 is SYGVNS. This CDR3 has 13 residues. The CDR3 sequence is CASRTDRSYGYTF. CDR3 coding DNA: TGTGCCAGCAGGACGGACAGGTCCTATGGCTACACCTTC.